This T cell receptor (beta chain) was captured by sequencing in a study of blood T cell repertoires in COVID-19. Study information: COVID-19 samples from acute and convalescent phases originated in the United States, Italy and Spain. T cells, B-cell-depleted T cells, or PBMCs provided the cDNA or gDNA that served as material.

Original processing methods: Amplification of reference gene primers was used by the study to estimate nucleated cell counts. This table comes from immunoSEQ multiplex PCR, and its TCRdb copy is limited to in-frame clones, with some not included. V and J calls and clone size are as listed in that table; D and trimming were resolved from the DNA. The sample holds tens of thousands of clones, 80% to 95% seen once. The CDR3 length is 16 residues. Germline loops: CDR1 SGHRS, CDR2 YFSETQ. The V end was cut by 4 bases, the J end by 4 bases, with 17 bases between. This sequence originates from a human donor with active COVID-19. The donor label of this sample is uncertain. This chain links TRBV5-1 with TRBJ2-2, with D possibly matching TRBD2 (6 bases). Sequencing was performed on peripheral blood. The CDR3 DNA follows: TGCGCCAGCAGCCCGACCTCCGTGACTAGCACCGGGGAGCTGTTTTTT. Protein: CASSPTSVTSTGELFF.